The 5 T cell receptor beta chains below come from one sample, sequenced in a study of blood T cells in healthy people across ages. A J-beta primer mix and a sample-barcoded 5' primer were used in a second PCR of about 7 to 12 cycles. TCRdb re-analysed the 5' RACE reads in MiXCR, keeping a single row per CDR3 protein. Altogether hundreds of thousands of distinct CDR3 sequences are present, more than 40% being singletons, with the ten largest covering approximately 32%. The sample comprised blood. All receptors derive from a woman aged 55-69 years in good health.

This chain links TRBV28 with TRBJ1-5, with 9 bases matching TRBD1. Germline V gives CDR1 MDHEN, CDR2 SYDVKM. CDR3 length equals 15 residues. Trimming cost V 6 bases and J 6 bases; bases outside gene matches: 9. CDR3 DNA sequence: TGTGCCAGCAGATCCCGGGACAGGGCTATTCAGCCCCAGCATTTT. Residues: CASRSRDRAIQPQHF.

V gene TRBV5-6 combines with J gene TRBJ2-1, with 16 bases fitting TRBD2. The J call may be faulty, since TRBJ2-7 better matches the DNA end. Germline CDR1 is SGHDT and CDR2 is YYEEEE. This CDR3 is built from 17 residues. The CDR3 here is CASSSGTSGRGYNEQYF. The CDR3 coding sequence is TGTGCCAGCAGCTCCGGGACTAGCGGGAGGGGATACAATGAGCAGTACTTC.

The chain carries TRBV12-5 and TRBJ2-3; 12 bases align to TRBD2. The CDR3 totals 15 residues. The V and J ends lost 6 bases and 6 bases, in that order; junction bases with no gene match: 7. Germline V gives CDR1 LGHNT, CDR2 FRNRAP. In nucleotides, the CDR3 is TGTGCTAGTGGCCCGACTAGCGGGAGATCGGATACGCAGTATTTT. Translating gives CASGPTSGRSDTQYF.

This clonotype was seen a handful of times. The chain couples TRBV5-6 to TRBJ2-4; 10 positions match TRBD1. CDR1 SGHDT and CDR2 YYEEEE come from the germline V gene. The trim removed 6 bases at V and 0 bases at J, leaving 15 bases unmatched. CDR3 length equals 19 residues. CDR3 coding DNA: TGTGCCAGCAACCCCTCCCGGGACAGGGGATTCGTAGCCAAAAACATTCAGTACTTC. Translated, it gives CASNPSRDRGFVAKNIQYF.

At least ten counts were recorded for this clonotype. The rearrangement joins TRBV7-3 to TRBJ2-5; the match to TRBD2 covers 7 bases. Trimming at V came to 5 bases and at J to 5 bases, leaving 14 bases not matched to a gene. CDR1 SGHTA and CDR2 FQGTGA come from the germline V gene. The CDR3 loop spans 16 amino acids. This CDR3 is CASSPQVGGREETQYF. The DNA of the CDR3 is TGTGCCAGCAGCCCCCAGGTGGGAGGGAGAGAGGAGACCCAGTACTTC.